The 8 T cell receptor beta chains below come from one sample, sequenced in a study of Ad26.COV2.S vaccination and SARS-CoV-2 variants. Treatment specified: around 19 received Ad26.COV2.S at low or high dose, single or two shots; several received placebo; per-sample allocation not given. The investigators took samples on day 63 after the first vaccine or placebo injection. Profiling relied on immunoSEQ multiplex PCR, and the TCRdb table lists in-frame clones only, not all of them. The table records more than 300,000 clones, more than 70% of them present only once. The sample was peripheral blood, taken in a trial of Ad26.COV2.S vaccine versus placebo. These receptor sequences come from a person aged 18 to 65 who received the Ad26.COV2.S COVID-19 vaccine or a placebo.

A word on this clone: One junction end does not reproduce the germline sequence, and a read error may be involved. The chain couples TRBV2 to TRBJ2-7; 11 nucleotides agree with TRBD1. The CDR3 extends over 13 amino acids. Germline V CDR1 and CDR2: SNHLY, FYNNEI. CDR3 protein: CASSWDRGYAQYF. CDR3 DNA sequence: TGTGCCAGCAGTTGGGACAGGGGGTACGCGCAGTACTTC.

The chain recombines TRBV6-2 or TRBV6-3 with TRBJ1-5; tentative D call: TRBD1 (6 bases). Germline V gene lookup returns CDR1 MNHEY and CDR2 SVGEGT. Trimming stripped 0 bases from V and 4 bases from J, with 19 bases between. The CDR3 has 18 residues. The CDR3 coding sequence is TGTGCCAGCAGTTACTCGAGGAGGGGGACGGTCCTTAATCAGCCCCAGCATTTT. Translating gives CASSYSRRGTVLNQPQHF.

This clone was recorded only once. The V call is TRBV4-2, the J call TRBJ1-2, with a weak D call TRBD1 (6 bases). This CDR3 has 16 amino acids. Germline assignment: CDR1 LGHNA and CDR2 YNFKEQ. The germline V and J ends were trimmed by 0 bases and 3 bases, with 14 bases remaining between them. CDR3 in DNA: TGTGCCAGCAGCCAAGAACGCAGGGGCGCGGACTATGGCTACACCTTC. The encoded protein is CASSQERRGADYGYTF.

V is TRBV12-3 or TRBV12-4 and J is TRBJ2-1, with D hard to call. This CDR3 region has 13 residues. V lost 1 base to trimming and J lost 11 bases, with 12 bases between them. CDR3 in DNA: TGTGCCAGCAGTTTAGAGGTGGCCACAAAGCAGTTCTTC. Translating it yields CASSLEVATKQFF.

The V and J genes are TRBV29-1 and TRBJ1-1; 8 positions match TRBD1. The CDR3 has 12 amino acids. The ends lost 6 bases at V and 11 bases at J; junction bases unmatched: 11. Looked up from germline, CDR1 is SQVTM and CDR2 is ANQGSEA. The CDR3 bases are TGCAGCGTCGTAGGACAGGGTAGGGTGGCTTTCTTT. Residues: CSVVGQGRVAFF.

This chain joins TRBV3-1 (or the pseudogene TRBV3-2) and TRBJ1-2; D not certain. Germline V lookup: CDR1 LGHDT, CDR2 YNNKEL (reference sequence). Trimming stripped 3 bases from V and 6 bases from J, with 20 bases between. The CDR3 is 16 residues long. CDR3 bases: TGTGCCAGCAGCCACCCTCCCGGGGAGGGAGGGAATGGCTACACCTTC. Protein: CASSHPPGEGGNGYTF.

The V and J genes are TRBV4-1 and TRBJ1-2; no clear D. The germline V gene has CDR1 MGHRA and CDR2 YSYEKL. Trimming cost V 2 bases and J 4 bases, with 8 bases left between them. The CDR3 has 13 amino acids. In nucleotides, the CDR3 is TGCGCCAGCAGCCAATCCTGGGGCTATGGCTACACCTTC. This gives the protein CASSQSWGYGYTF.

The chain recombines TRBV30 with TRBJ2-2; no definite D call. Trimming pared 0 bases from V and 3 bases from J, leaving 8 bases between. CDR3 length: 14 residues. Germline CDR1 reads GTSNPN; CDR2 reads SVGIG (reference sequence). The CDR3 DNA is TGTGCCTGGAGTGTACAAGGGTACACCGGGGAGCTGTTTTTT. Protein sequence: CAWSVQGYTGELFF.